This TCR beta chain was profiled in a study of CD8 T cells in ankylosing spondylitis. Study results and limitations: Within ankylosing spondylitis blood, a TCR beta motif made up of several highly homologous variants appeared to be characteristic. Earlier authors reported some of these motif variants in reactive arthritis synovial fluid and blood.

With molecular barcodes, quantitative 5'-RACE was used to make the TCR beta libraries. TCRdb fed the 5' RACE reads into MiXCR, producing one record per CDR3 protein. The table records around 5,700 distinct CDR3 sequences, about 2.1% of them present only once. This clonotype appeared many times. Its specificity is unknown. This CDR3 has 15 residues. The V and J ends lost 4 bases and 4 bases, in that order; junction bases with no gene match: 5. CDR1 SGDLS and CDR2 YYNGEE come from the germline V gene. This sequence originates from a male donor with ankylosing spondylitis or in good health (not recorded which). The rearrangement uses TRBV9 and TRBJ2-2; 9 positions match TRBD1. The sequencing input was blood, either unsorted or a sorted T cell fraction (not recorded which). CDR3 coding DNA: TGTGCCAGCAGCCCGCGGGACAGGGCCACCGGGGAGCTGTTTTTT. As protein: CASSPRDRATGELFF.